These 21 T cell receptor beta chains were sequenced from one sample in a study of shared clonotypes between healthy human individuals. Clones were sequenced by immunoSEQ multiplex PCR, and TCRdb holds only the in-frame ones, with some missing. Of 2.3 million or so clones detected, roughly 93% appear once; the ten largest clones hold roughly 0.36%. Sequencing was done on a sample of naive CD4+ T cells from PBMCs. Subset here: CD45RA+ positively selected. The source of these receptors is a man aged 18-30 years in good health. Some clones in this sample may be carry-over from other donors' samples.

The chain couples TRBV27 to TRBJ2-4; no clear D. The CDR3 contains 12 residues. CDR1 MNHEY and CDR2 SMNVEV come from the germline V gene (reference sequence). The V and J ends lost 3 bases and 9 bases respectively, with 9 bases between them. CDR3 bases: TGTGCCAGCAGTTTCCATACGGGCATTCAGTACTTC. This encodes CASSFHTGIQYF.

The V call is TRBV7-9, the J call TRBJ2-7; a weak D match, TRBD1 (5 bases). V lost 7 bases, J lost 2 bases, and 18 bases lay in between. CDR3 length: 15 residues. Germline lookup yields CDR1 SEHNR and CDR2 FQNEAQ (reference sequence). The CDR3 coding sequence is TGTGCCAGCACCGACCCTGGACACCGAGCCTACGAGCAGTACTTC. Translated, it gives CASTDPGHRAYEQYF.

This chain uses TRBV27 with TRBJ2-2, with 9 nucleotides matching TRBD2. This CDR3 has 16 residues. Germline CDR1 reads MNHEY; CDR2 reads SMNVEV (reference sequence). The V gene end was trimmed by 4 bases and the J gene end by 3 bases; junction bases not matched to a gene: 6. CDR3 protein: CASSSKTSGYTGELFF. DNA for the CDR3: TGTGCCAGCAGTTCGAAGACTAGCGGATACACCGGGGAGCTGTTTTTT.

The table lists this clone with a count of one. At the DNA level, this CDR3 is encoded by other sequences in the same sample as well. The genes are TRBV6-5 and TRBJ1-3; D remains unclear. The V end was cut by 0 bases, the J end by 3 bases, with 12 bases between. This CDR3 is 16 amino acids long. The germline V gene encodes CDR1 MNHEY and CDR2 SVGAGI. The CDR3 sequence: CASSYSTGNSGNTIYF. CDR3 in DNA: TGTGCCAGCAGTTACTCGACGGGGAATAGTGGAAACACCATATATTTT.

Of note for this clone: A junction boundary mismatches the germline segment, possibly from a read error. This sample also contains other DNA sequences that code for the same CDR3. The chain is built from TRBV29-1 and TRBJ2-1, with no clear D. Germline V gene data show CDR1 as SQVTM and CDR2 as ANQGSEA. This CDR3 contains 15 residues. CDR3 sequence reads: CSVEDRHLSYNEQFF. The CDR3 nucleotides are TGCAGCGTCGAAGATCGCCATTTATCATACAATGAGCAGTTCTTC.

The rearrangement joins TRBV7-8 to TRBJ2-7; 7 positions match TRBD1. V lost 6 bases, J lost 2 bases, and 13 bases stayed unmatched. This CDR3 comprises 16 residues. Per germline, CDR1 SGHVS and CDR2 FQNEAQ. CDR3 sequence (DNA): TGTGCCAGCAGATCAGACCTTTCGACAGGGACCTACGAGCAGTACTTC. Amino acids: CASRSDLSTGTYEQYF.

The chain is built from TRBV6-6 and TRBJ2-1, with 9 nucleotides matching TRBD2. The CDR3 sequence is 16 residues long. Germline CDR1 MNHNY, CDR2 SVGAGI (reference sequence). V lost 1 base, J lost 7 bases, and 8 bases stayed unmatched. CDR3 amino acids: CASSYWPSGERNEQFF. DNA of the CDR3: TGTGCCAGCAGTTACTGGCCTAGCGGGGAGAGGAATGAGCAGTTCTTC.

The gene calls are TRBV5-1 and TRBJ2-5, with D hard to call. V dropped 0 bases and J dropped 7 bases, with 16 bases sitting between them. The CDR3 length is 15 residues. Germline CDR1 SGHRS, CDR2 YFSETQ. CDR3 coding DNA: TGCGCCAGCAGCTTGGGGGCCGTAGGGCCCGGGACCCAGTACTTC. It translates to CASSLGAVGPGTQYF.

This clone showed up just once. The CDR3: CASSPLAGEFTDTQYF. CDR3 DNA sequence: TGCGCCAGCAGCCCACTAGCGGGAGAGTTCACAGATACGCAGTATTTT. The chain employs TRBV5-1 and TRBJ2-3, with 11 bases lining up with TRBD2. The V and J ends lost 4 bases and 2 bases, in that order; junction bases with no gene match: 6. This CDR3 is 16 amino acids long. Germline V lookup: CDR1 SGHRS, CDR2 YFSETQ.

The chain recombines TRBV25-1 with TRBJ2-7; D is possibly TRBD1 (5 bases). The CDR3 runs to 12 residues. From germline, CDR1 is MGHDK and CDR2 SYGVNS. V was shortened by 8 bases and J by 3 bases, with 11 bases between the two germline ends. The CDR3 DNA reads as TGTGCCAGCGGGGCGGAGTTCTACGAGCAGTACTTC. It codes for CASGAEFYEQYF.

This clone was seen a few times. This sequence joins TRBV7-8 and TRBJ1-1; no clear D gene. The V end lost 5 bases, the J end lost 6 bases, and 10 bases lay between the germline ends. The CDR3 is 12 amino acids. Germline CDR1 is SGHVS and CDR2 is FQNEAQ. CDR3 sequence reads: CASSRTRAEAFF. CDR3 nucleotide sequence: TGTGCCAGCAGCCGGACTCGGGCTGAAGCTTTCTTT.

The chain is built from TRBV2 and TRBJ2-6, with a possible D match to TRBD2 (5 bases). The CDR3 extends over 16 amino acids. Trimming cost V 3 bases and J 2 bases, with 11 bases left between them. Germline CDR1 SNHLY, CDR2 FYNNEI. The CDR3 reads CASSDSRVPGANVLTF. DNA of the CDR3: TGTGCCAGCAGTGATTCGAGGGTTCCTGGGGCCAACGTCCTGACTTTC. Variable domain in full (rest from reference TRBV2 and TRBJ2-6): EPEVTQTPSHQVTQMGQEVILRCVPISNHLYFYWYRQILGQKVEFLVSFYNNEISEKSEIFDDQFSVERPDGSNFTLKIRSTKLEDSAMYFCASSDSRVPGANVLTFGAGSRLTVL.

J is TRBJ1-2 and V is TRBV6-5, with a weak D call TRBD1 (6 bases). CDR3 length: 12 amino acids. Germline V gives CDR1 MNHEY, CDR2 SVGAGI. V lost 8 bases, J lost 5 bases, and 12 bases lay in between. CDR3 in amino acids: CASRQEGYGYTF. The DNA for the CDR3 is TGTGCCAGCCGACAGGAGGGATATGGCTACACCTTC.

In regard to this clone: The same CDR3 arises from other DNA sequences in this sample as well. The V and J genes are TRBV7-2 and TRBJ2-7; 7 bases agree with TRBD1. V shed 3 bases and J 3 bases; nucleotides not matched to a gene: 5. The germline CDR1 and CDR2 sequences are SGHTA and FQGNSA. The CDR3 covers 14 residues. In DNA form, the CDR3 reads TGTGCCAGCAGCTTGACAGGGTTCAGCTACGAGCAGTACTTC. It encodes CASSLTGFSYEQYF. The full variable domain, rest sourced from reference TRBV7-2 and TRBJ2-7, is GAGVSQSPSNKVTEKGKDVELRCDPISGHTALYWYRQSLGQGLEFLIYFQGNSAPDKSGLPSDRFSAERTGGSVSTLTIQRTQQEDSAVYLCASSLTGFSYEQYFGPGTRLTVT.

The chain uses TRBV5-1 and TRBJ1-1; 7 bases are a match to TRBD1. CDR3 length: 13 residues. The germline V gene has CDR1 SGHRS and CDR2 YFSETQ. Trimming at V came to 6 bases and at J to 1 base, leaving 3 bases not matched to a gene. The CDR3 spells CASNWDRNTEAFF. CDR3 DNA: TGCGCCAGCAACTGGGACAGGAACACTGAAGCTTTCTTT.

The genes are TRBV27 and TRBJ1-4; a weak D match, TRBD1 (6 bases). Trimming left V 0 bases short and J 4 bases short, with 9 bases between. From germline, CDR1 is MNHEY and CDR2 SMNVEV (reference sequence). The CDR3 is 15 amino acids. The CDR3 DNA follows: TGTGCCAGCAGTTTATCGATCAGGGGTAATGAAAAACTGTTTTTT. It yields the protein CASSLSIRGNEKLFF.

This chain links TRBV5-1 with TRBJ2-2, with TRBD2 identical over 10 bases. Looked up from germline, CDR1 is SGHRS and CDR2 is YFSETQ. CDR3 length: 16 amino acids. Germline trimming cut 4 bases from V and 0 bases from J; bases unmatched to any gene: 3. CDR3 DNA: TGCGCCAGCAGCACTAGCGGGGTCGCGAACACCGGGGAGCTGTTTTTT. It is translated as CASSTSGVANTGELFF.

The V gene is TRBV18, the J gene TRBJ2-7; the D gene is possibly TRBD1 (5 bases). This CDR3 comprises 14 residues. Germline V lookup: CDR1 KGHSH, CDR2 LQKENI. Trimming cost V 1 base and J 6 bases, with 13 bases left between them. The CDR3 reads CASSPLIGVGEQYF. The CDR3 region has the DNA TGTGCCAGCTCACCACTAATAGGGGTAGGCGAGCAGTACTTC. Full variable domain (remainder filled in from reference TRBV18 and TRBJ2-7): NAGVMQNPRHLVRRRGQEARLRCSPMKGHSHVYWYRQLPEEGLKFMVYLQKENIIDESGMPKERFSAEFPKEGPSILRIQQVVRGDSAAYFCASSPLIGVGEQYFGPGTRLTVT.

The CDR3 reads CASSRVIPVSGRARETQYF. The CDR3 DNA reads TGTGCCAGCAGCCGCGTGATACCTGTTAGCGGGAGGGCCCGAGAGACCCAGTACTTC. The chain uses TRBV7-9 and TRBJ2-5; 11 nucleotides align to TRBD2. CDR3 length: 19 amino acids. The V segment lost 5 bases and the J segment 4 bases; nucleotides outside the gene matches: 18. CDR1 SEHNR and CDR2 FQNEAQ come from the germline V gene (reference sequence).

This clone was detected only a few times. The chain carries TRBV30 and TRBJ1-1, with no clear D. V lost 3 bases to trimming and J lost 9 bases, with 20 bases between them. Germline loops: CDR1 GTSNPN, CDR2 SVGIG (reference sequence). The CDR3 runs to 14 residues. The chain's CDR3 is CAWSPTPDLFQAFF. CDR3 sequence (DNA): TGTGCCTGGAGCCCGACTCCAGATTTATTCCAAGCTTTCTTT.

The chain joins TRBV28 to TRBJ2-1, with D possibly being TRBD1 (6 bases). V lost 7 bases to trimming and J lost 5 bases, with 18 bases between them. CDR1 is MDHEN and CDR2 is SYDVKM in the germline V gene. This CDR3 region has 15 residues. This chain's CDR3 is CASTSGAADNNEQFF. DNA of the CDR3: TGTGCCAGCACCTCAGGGGCGGCGGATAACAATGAGCAGTTCTTC.